These T cell receptor beta chains were read from a single sample in a study of spatial heterogeneity in lung cancer. TCRdb fed the 5' RACE reads into MiXCR, producing one record per CDR3 protein. The data show 7,000 to 8,000 distinct CDR3 sequences, around 8.4% seen once. The starting material was lung tumor tissue, obtained at surgery. The receptors stem from a male donor with early-stage non-small cell lung cancer. CDR3s include the opening cysteine and the closing phenylalanine or tryptophan. The D gene is left open where the match is weak. Some rows mark clone size as missing; the rest say once, few, many or name a class of expanded clone.

>TRBJ2-7|many|14|TRBD1|TRBV7-9
TGTGCCAGCAGCCTCGCCGGGACAGCCTACGAGCAGTACTTC
CASSLAGTAYEQYF
>TRBJ2-6|many|15|NA|TRBV6-2/TRBV6-3
TGTGCCAGCAGTTATGTTCTCTCTGGGGCCAACGTCCTGACTTTC
CASSYVLSGANVLTF
>TRBJ1-2|NA|13|NA|TRBV18
TGTGCCAGCTCACCAAGGGAAGACTATGGCTACACCTTC
CASSPREDYGYTF
>TRBJ1-1|many|16|NA|TRBV7-8
TGTGCCAGCAGCTTCTGGACCCTAAAGGGGAACACTGAAGCTTTCTTT
CASSFWTLKGNTEAFF
>TRBJ1-4|medium-sized|16|NA|TRBV7-9
TGTGCCAGCAGCCAACCCCGGCAGGGAATTAATGAAAAACTGTTTTTT
CASSQPRQGINEKLFF
>TRBJ2-1|many|15|TRBD2|TRBV5-1
TGCGCCAGCAGCCGGACTAGCGTGGGGGGCAATGAGCAGTTCTTC
CASSRTSVGGNEQFF
>TRBJ1-1|once|12|NA|TRBV12-3/TRBV12-4
TGTGCCAGCAGGCTGTGGGACACTGAAGCTTTCTTT
CASRLWDTEAFF
>TRBJ1-6|medium-sized|15|NA|TRBV12-3/TRBV12-4
TGTGCCAGCAGTTTTTCTTCAGGGGTCGATTCACCCCTCCACTTT
CASSFSSGVDSPLHF
>TRBJ2-2|many|14|NA|TRBV9
TGTGCCAGCAACAGGGTATTGAACACCGGGGAGCTGTTTTTT
CASNRVLNTGELFF
>TRBJ2-1|medium-sized|14|TRBD1|TRBV20-1
TGCAGTGCTAGGGAGACAGGGTCATACAATGAGCAGTTCTTC
CSARETGSYNEQFF
>TRBJ2-7|medium-sized|15|TRBD1|TRBV5-1
TGCGCCAGCAGCACCAAGACAGGGGGCGTAAACGAGCAGTACTTC
CASSTKTGGVNEQYF
>TRBJ2-3|NA|15|TRBD2|TRBV9
TGTGCCAGCAGCGTTCTGCTAGCGGGCACAGATACGCAGTATTTT
CASSVLLAGTDTQYF
>TRBJ2-7|many|12|NA|TRBV30
TGTGCCTGGAAGGGCAGCTCCTACGAGCAGTACTTC
CAWKGSSYEQYF
>TRBJ2-5|NA|13|NA|TRBV15
TGTGCCACCGGGGTGGACCGCCAAGAGACCCAGTACTTC
CATGVDRQETQYF
>TRBJ2-1|medium-sized|12|NA|TRBV3-1
TGTGCCAGCAGCCAAGCGGCTGGTGAGCAGTTCTTC
CASSQAAGEQFF
>TRBJ2-2|NA|14|TRBD1|TRBV20-1
TGCAGTGCTAGGAAGACAGGGGCGGGCGGGGAGCTGTTTTTT
CSARKTGAGGELFF
>TRBJ1-2|once|14|TRBD1|TRBV19
TGTACCAGTAATAAGGACAGGTTCATGTCCGGCTACACCTTC
CTSNKDRFMSGYTF
>TRBJ2-5|NA|14|TRBD2|TRBV20-1
TGCAGTGCTATTGAGGGAGGGCCCGGAGAGACCCAGTACTTC
CSAIEGGPGETQYF
>TRBJ1-5|NA|15|TRBD1|TRBV12-3/TRBV12-4
TGTGCCAGCAGTCAAGGACAGGGTGGCAATCAGCCCCAGCATTTT
CASSQGQGGNQPQHF
>TRBJ1-5|medium-sized|19|NA|TRBV7-8
TGTGCCAGCAGCTCACAGGGACGCGGGGGTCGGGGTAGCAATCAGCCCCAGCATTTT
CASSSQGRGGRGSNQPQHF
>TRBJ2-1|medium-sized|15|TRBD2|TRBV28
TGTGCCAGCAGTTCCTCTAGCGGGAGGGTCCGGGAGCAGTTCTTC
CASSSSSGRVREQFF
>TRBJ2-2|medium-sized|16|NA|TRBV5-1
TGCGCCAGCAGTTTAAAAGGGGTTCTTGACACCGGGGAGCTGTTTTTT
CASSLKGVLDTGELFF
>TRBJ2-1|medium-sized|15|TRBD1|TRBV4-2
TGTGCCAGCAGCCATCCCATGTCAGGGGGCAATGAGCAGTTCTTC
CASSHPMSGGNEQFF
>TRBJ2-4|medium-sized|17|NA|TRBV6-1
TGTGCCAGCAGCGACCAACTGTCCGGTAGTGGCAAAAACATTCAGTACTTC
CASSDQLSGSGKNIQYF
>TRBJ2-7|medium-sized|18|TRBD1|TRBV28
TGTGCCAGCAGTTTATCCGACAGGGGAAGTTCGGGCTCCTACGAGCAGTACTTC
CASSLSDRGSSGSYEQYF
>TRBJ2-4|medium-sized|12|NA|TRBV6-2/TRBV6-3
TGTGCCAGCAGGGAGACTCTTAACATTCAGTACTTC
CASRETLNIQYF
>TRBJ2-5|medium-sized|15|NA|TRBV5-1
TGCGCCAGCAGCTTGGAGGCAGGGGGAGGGGAGACCCAGTACTTC
CASSLEAGGGETQYF
>TRBJ2-3|many|14|NA|TRBV6-2/TRBV6-3
TGTGCCAGCGGTCCCCGGACAAATACAGATACGCAGTATTTT
CASGPRTNTDTQYF
>TRBJ2-2|few|15|NA|TRBV7-6
TGTGCCAGCAGCCCGGGACCTGGGGACACCGGGGAGCTGTTTTTT
CASSPGPGDTGELFF
>TRBJ2-7|medium-sized|13|TRBD1|TRBV14
TGTGCCAGCAGCCAATCCCGGACAGGCCAGCAGTACTTC
CASSQSRTGQQYF
>TRBJ1-2|medium-sized|14|NA|TRBV5-6
TGTGCCAGCAGCTTGGGGGGCAGGACCTATGGCTACACCTTC
CASSLGGRTYGYTF
>TRBJ2-3|many|14|NA|TRBV7-6
TGTGCCAGCAGCTTGGGGGACAGCACAGATACGCAGTATTTT
CASSLGDSTDTQYF
>TRBJ2-7|medium-sized|12|NA|TRBV29-1
TGCAGCGTTGAAGGACTAGGAGACGAGCAGTACTTC
CSVEGLGDEQYF
>TRBJ2-7|few|14|TRBD1|TRBV7-6
TGTGCCAGCAGTTCGGGACAGATATACTACGAGCAGTACTTC
CASSSGQIYYEQYF
>TRBJ2-5|medium-sized|13|NA|TRBV10-3
TGTGCCATCAGTGATTCGGGACAAGAGACCCAGTACTTC
CAISDSGQETQYF
>TRBJ2-1|many|14|NA|TRBV20-1
TGCAGTGCTAGTTCTCAGGGATTGGTCGAGGAGCAGTTCTTC
CSASSQGLVEEQFF
>TRBJ1-2|many|13|TRBD1|TRBV6-2/TRBV6-3
TGTGCCAGCAGTTTGACAGGGGAGCGTGGCTACACCTTC
CASSLTGERGYTF
>TRBJ2-2|many|14|NA|TRBV6-5
TGTGCCAGCAGACTCCACTCGAACACCGGGGAGCTGTTTTTT
CASRLHSNTGELFF
>TRBJ2-2|many|15|TRBD1|TRBV12-5
TGTGCTAGTGGTTTGCGACAGGGGGCGTTCGGGGAGCTGTTTTTT
CASGLRQGAFGELFF
>TRBJ2-5|many|15|TRBD2|TRBV15
TGTGCCACCAGCAGATCCGGGACTAGTGCTGAGACCCAGTACTTC
CATSRSGTSAETQYF
>TRBJ2-2|medium-sized|14|NA|TRBV6-6
TGTGCCAGTTTTTTCGAGTTGAACACCGGGGAGCTGTTTTTT
CASFFELNTGELFF
>TRBJ2-7|many|14|TRBD1|TRBV13
TGTGCCAGCAGCTTAGGGACAGGGAACTACGAGCAGTACTTC
CASSLGTGNYEQYF
>TRBJ2-5|medium-sized|15|NA|TRBV3-1
TGTGCCAGCAGCCGGAGGGGACCATCCCAAGAGACCCAGTACTTC
CASSRRGPSQETQYF